The rows below give T cell receptor beta chains drawn from one sample of a study of cytomegalovirus exposure and HLA in healthy donors. Method: immunoSEQ multiplex PCR; TCRdb's copy keeps in-frame clones and lacks some. There are about 200,000 clones in the sample; more than 60% occur only once, and approximately 0.22% lies in the top ten. Sequences were obtained from PBMCs. Receptors were obtained from a girl aged 2 to 10 in good health and CMV-seronegative. Both conserved end residues are part of each CDR3. A D gene is named only where the DNA matches it firmly. Where a row states a size, it is once, few, many or the class of an expanded clone; other rows omit it.

D	size	J	length	V	CDR3	DNA
NA	once	TRBJ2-1	15	TRBV19	CASSIRGAGYNEQFF	TGTGCCAGTAGTATTCGTGGGGCCGGGTACAATGAGCAGTTCTTC
NA	once	TRBJ2-3	15	TRBV7-9	CASSFLQGSTDTQYF	TGTGCCAGCAGCTTTCTCCAGGGGAGCACAGATACGCAGTATTTT
NA	NA	TRBJ1-6	13	TRBV5-4	CASSLGGDSPLHF	TGTGCCAGCAGCCTTGGCGGAGATTCACCCCTCCACTTT
NA	NA	TRBJ1-1	14	TRBV18	CASSPIDRNTEAFF	TGTGCCAGCTCGCCGATAGACAGGAACACTGAAGCTTTCTTT
TRBD1	few	TRBJ1-4	15	TRBV7-6	CASSRQGARGEKLFF	TGTGCCAGCAGCCGCCAGGGGGCGCGGGGCGAAAAACTGTTTTTT
NA	NA	TRBJ1-5	13	TRBV19	CASQSYSNQPQHF	TGTGCCAGTCAGTCGTATAGCAATCAGCCCCAGCATTTT
NA	NA	TRBJ2-3	16	TRBV9	CASSVAGATRTDTQYF	TGTGCCAGCAGCGTAGCTGGGGCCACCCGCACAGATACGCAGTATTTT
NA	NA	TRBJ2-5	14	TRBV2	CASRGQGLQETQYF	TGTGCCAGCAGGGGGCAGGGGCTCCAAGAGACCCAGTACTTC
TRBD1	NA	TRBJ1-1	15	TRBV5-1	CASSEETGENTEAFF	TGCGCCAGCAGCGAAGAGACAGGGGAAAACACTGAAGCTTTCTTT
TRBD1	NA	TRBJ1-1	16	TRBV19	CASSMAGQGANTEAFF	TGTGCCAGTAGTATGGCGGGACAGGGGGCGAACACTGAAGCTTTCTTT
TRBD1	once	TRBJ2-7	15	TRBV2	CASSDWGQGGYEQYF	TGTGCCAGCAGTGATTGGGGACAGGGAGGCTACGAGCAGTACTTC
TRBD2	few	TRBJ2-7	17	TRBV7-6	CASSELRRGSAWNEQYF	TGTGCCAGCAGCGAACTACGGCGGGGGTCAGCCTGGAACGAGCAGTACTTC
TRBD2	NA	TRBJ2-6	19	TRBV5-1	CASSLALLAGISGANVLTF	TGCGCCAGCAGCTTGGCCCTCTTAGCGGGAATCTCTGGGGCCAACGTCCTGACTTTC
TRBD1	few	TRBJ2-1	14	TRBV29-1	CSVKRQGTYNEQFF	TGCAGCGTCAAACGACAGGGAACCTACAATGAGCAGTTCTTC
NA	NA	TRBJ1-5	13	TRBV11-2	CASSLDRNQPQHF	TGTGCCAGCAGCTTGGACAGAAATCAGCCCCAGCATTTT
NA	NA	TRBJ1-1	13	TRBV25-1	CASSERTHQQAFF	TGTGCCAGCAGCGAAAGGACACACCAACAAGCTTTCTTT
NA	NA	TRBJ1-1	14	TRBV18	CASSPRPDSTRTFF	TGTGCCAGCTCACCAAGGCCGGACTCAACGCGGACTTTCTTT
TRBD1	NA	TRBJ1-1	13	TRBV10-3	CAIRRDRDTEAFF	TGTGCCATCAGGAGGGACAGGGACACTGAAGCTTTCTTT
NA	NA	TRBJ1-1	17	TRBV18	CASSTTRVGSANTEAFF	TGTGCCAGCTCAACCACCAGGGTAGGGTCTGCGAACACTGAAGCTTTCTTT
NA	NA	TRBJ1-2	15	TRBV5-4	CASNTGSGANYGYTF	TGTGCCAGCAACACTGGGTCCGGAGCTAACTATGGCTACACCTTC
NA	NA	TRBJ2-7	16	TRBV5-1	CASSLGGGRVPYEQYF	TGCGCCAGCAGCTTGGGGGGAGGTCGGGTTCCCTACGAGCAGTACTTC
TRBD1	NA	TRBJ1-3	16	TRBV4-1	CASSQPTGGRGNTIYF	TGCGCCAGCAGCCAACCAACAGGGGGCAGAGGAAACACCATATATTTT
NA	few	TRBJ2-1	13	TRBV19	CASKNTRASWLFF	TGTGCCAGCAAGAACACCAGGGCCAGTTGGCTGTTCTTC
TRBD2	NA	TRBJ2-2	14	TRBV18	CASSSGLNTGELFF	TGTGCCAGCTCATCGGGACTAAACACCGGGGAGCTGTTTTTT
TRBD1	NA	TRBJ1-5	14	TRBV29-1	CSVGPGGGNQPQHF	TGCAGCGTTGGTCCAGGGGGCGGCAATCAGCCCCAGCATTTT
NA	NA	TRBJ1-5	16	TRBV2	CASSELRWGGNQPQHF	TGTGCCAGCAGTGAATTACGGTGGGGCGGCAATCAGCCCCAGCATTTT
TRBD2	once	TRBJ2-3	17	TRBV5-1	CASSLASGGRAGDTQYF	TGCGCCAGCAGCTTGGCCTCGGGCGGGAGGGCCGGGGATACGCAGTATTTT
TRBD2	NA	TRBJ2-3	15	TRBV5-4	CASRVSVGGKDTQYF	TGTGCCAGCAGGGTCTCCGTCGGGGGGAAGGATACGCAGTATTTT
NA	NA	TRBJ2-1	13	TRBV7-9	CASSLVAENEQFF	TGTGCCAGCAGCTTAGTGGCCGAAAATGAGCAGTTCTTC
TRBD2	once	TRBJ2-3	16	TRBV7-2	CASRLLAGVRGDTQYF	TGTGCCAGCAGATTACTAGCGGGGGTCCGAGGCGATACGCAGTATTTT
TRBD1	once	TRBJ1-2	14	TRBV6-1	CASSVDRGGYGYTF	TGTGCCAGCAGTGTCGACAGGGGAGGCTATGGCTACACCTTC
TRBD1	NA	TRBJ1-5	19	TRBV5-3	CARSPRRQGAIDINQPQHF	TGTGCCAGAAGCCCACGAAGACAGGGGGCCATCGACATCAATCAGCCCCAGCATTTT
TRBD2	NA	TRBJ2-7	17	TRBV5-4	CASSLASGGRGRGEQYF	TGTGCCAGCAGCTTGGCTAGCGGGGGGCGGGGGCGAGGGGAGCAGTACTTC
NA	NA	TRBJ1-6	14	TRBV9	CASSVAQYNSPLHF	TGTGCCAGCAGCGTAGCGCAGTATAATTCACCCCTCCACTTT
TRBD1	NA	TRBJ1-2	14	TRBV6-1	CASSEFGQGYGYTF	TGTGCCAGCAGTGAATTCGGACAGGGCTATGGCTACACCTTC
TRBD1	NA	TRBJ1-2	16	TRBV6-4	CASVRNRGLSEHGYTF	TGTGCCAGCGTTCGAAACAGGGGGCTCTCGGAACATGGCTACACCTTC
NA	NA	TRBJ2-5	15	TRBV18	CASSPVAGIEETQYF	TGTGCCAGCTCACCAGTGGCAGGGATAGAAGAGACCCAGTACTTC
TRBD2	NA	TRBJ2-2	17	TRBV4-1	CASSHLRTSGGAGELFF	TGCGCCAGCAGCCATCTTCGGACTAGCGGGGGGGCCGGGGAGCTGTTTTTT
NA	NA	TRBJ1-3	12	TRBV5-4	CASSGGGNTIYF	TGTGCCAGCAGCGGGGGGGGAAACACCATATATTTT
NA	NA	TRBJ2-1	14	TRBV7-2	CASSKSTAGDEQFF	TGTGCCAGCAGCAAAAGCACAGCGGGCGATGAGCAGTTCTTC
NA	NA	TRBJ2-1	13	TRBV7-9	CASSFRGRGEQFF	TGTGCCAGCAGCTTCAGGGGCCGGGGTGAGCAGTTCTTC
NA	few	TRBJ1-2	16	TRBV6-4	CASSDSAGRHYYGYTF	TGTGCCAGCAGTGACTCTGCAGGGCGGCATTACTATGGCTACACCTTC
NA	NA	TRBJ2-1	15	TRBV30	CAWSVGGGRPNEQFF	TGTGCCTGGAGTGTAGGGGGCGGGAGGCCCAATGAGCAGTTCTTC
NA	once	TRBJ1-5	15	TRBV15	CATSRDPGAGQPQHF	TGTGCCACCAGCAGAGATCCAGGGGCCGGGCAGCCCCAGCATTTT
TRBD2	NA	TRBJ2-2	16	TRBV4-1	CASSPVSGESPGELFF	TGCGCCAGCAGCCCAGTTAGCGGGGAGTCCCCCGGGGAGCTGTTTTTT
TRBD2	few	TRBJ2-1	16	TRBV5-1	CASSFRGLAARNEQFF	TGCGCCAGCAGCTTCCGCGGACTAGCGGCGCGGAATGAGCAGTTCTTC
NA	NA	TRBJ1-2	12	TRBV25-1	CASSVWGGGYTF	TGTGCCAGCAGTGTCTGGGGGGGAGGCTACACCTTC
NA	NA	TRBJ2-3	10	TRBV7-9	CASSIHAMDF	TGTGCCAGCAGCATCCACGCTATGGATTTT
NA	few	TRBJ1-2	16	TRBV2	CASKSQALPRDYGYTF	TGTGCCAGCAAATCCCAGGCGTTGCCGAGGGACTATGGCTACACCTTC
NA	NA	TRBJ1-1	13	TRBV19	CASRQQGNTEAFF	TGTGCCAGTAGGCAACAGGGCAACACTGAAGCTTTCTTT
TRBD1	NA	TRBJ2-3	15	TRBV9	CASSPQGGSADTQYF	TGTGCCAGCAGCCCACAGGGGGGCAGCGCAGATACGCAGTATTTT
TRBD2	once	TRBJ2-3	15	TRBV10-2	CASSELGGGTDTQYF	TGCGCCAGCAGTGAGTTGGGGGGGGGCACAGATACGCAGTATTTT
TRBD1	once	TRBJ1-2	13	TRBV30	CASRDRGYVGYTF	TGTGCTAGCCGGGACAGGGGATATGTGGGCTACACCTTC
TRBD2	NA	TRBJ2-1	14	TRBV9	CASSAGDYGAEQFF	TGTGCCAGCAGCGCGGGGGACTACGGCGCGGAGCAGTTCTTC
TRBD1	NA	TRBJ1-6	14	TRBV7-9	CASSLDRGGSPLHF	TGTGCCAGCAGCTTAGACAGGGGAGGTTCACCCCTCCACTTT
NA	NA	TRBJ1-2	13	TRBV9	CASSATGPYGYTF	TGTGCCAGCAGCGCTACAGGGCCCTATGGCTACACCTTC
NA	NA	TRBJ1-3	13	TRBV6-1	CASERGEADTIYF	TGTGCCAGCGAAAGAGGCGAAGCGGACACCATATATTTT
NA	NA	TRBJ1-1	12	TRBV25-1	CASSEEYYQAFF	TGTGCCAGCAGTGAAGAGTACTACCAAGCTTTCTTT